This T cell receptor beta chain was sequenced for a study of blood T cell repertoires in COVID-19. Study context: PBMCs, B-cell-depleted T cells, or T cells were the source of the cDNA or gDNA that made up the material.

The repertoire was sequenced with immunoSEQ multiplex PCR; TCRdb's copy has only in-frame clones and lacks some. This table has approximately 91,000 clones, about 90% appearing once. The germline gives CDR1 SGDLS, CDR2 YYNGEE. This CDR3 has 16 amino acids. J gave up 1 base and V 4 bases, and 4 bases lay outside the gene matches. The rearrangement uses TRBV9 and TRBJ2-2; 10 bases are shared with TRBD2. Sequenced input: peripheral blood. This receptor was taken from a man in his 70s with acute or convalescent COVID-19. The CDR3 protein is CASSSLAGGNTGELFF. The CDR3, as DNA: TGTGCCAGCAGCTCCTTAGCGGGGGGGAACACCGGGGAGCTGTTTTTT.